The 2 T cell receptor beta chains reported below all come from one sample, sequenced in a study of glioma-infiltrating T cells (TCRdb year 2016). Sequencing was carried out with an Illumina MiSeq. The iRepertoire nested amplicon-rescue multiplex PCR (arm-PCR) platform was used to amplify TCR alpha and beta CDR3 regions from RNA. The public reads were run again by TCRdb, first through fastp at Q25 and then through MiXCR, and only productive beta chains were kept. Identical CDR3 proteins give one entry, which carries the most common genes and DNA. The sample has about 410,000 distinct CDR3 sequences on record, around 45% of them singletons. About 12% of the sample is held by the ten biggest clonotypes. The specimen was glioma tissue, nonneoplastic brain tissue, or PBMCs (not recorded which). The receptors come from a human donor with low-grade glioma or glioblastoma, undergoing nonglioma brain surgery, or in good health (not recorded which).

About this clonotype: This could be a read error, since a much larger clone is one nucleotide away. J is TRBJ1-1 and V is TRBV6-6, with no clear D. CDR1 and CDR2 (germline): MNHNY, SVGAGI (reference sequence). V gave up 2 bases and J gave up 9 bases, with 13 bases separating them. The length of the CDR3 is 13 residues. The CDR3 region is CASSYPGRVQAFF. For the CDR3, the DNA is TGTGCCAGCAGTTACCCCGGGCGGGTTCAAGCTTTCTTT.

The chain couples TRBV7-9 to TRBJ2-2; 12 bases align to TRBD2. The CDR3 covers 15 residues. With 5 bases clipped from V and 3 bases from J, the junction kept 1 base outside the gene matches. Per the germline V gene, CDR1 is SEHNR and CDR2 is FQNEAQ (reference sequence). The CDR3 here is CASSRTSGDTGELFF. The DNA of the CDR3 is TGTGCCAGCAGCCGGACTAGCGGGGACACCGGGGAGCTGTTTTTT. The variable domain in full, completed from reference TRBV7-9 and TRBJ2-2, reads DTGVSQNPRHKITKRGQNVTFRCDPISEHNRLYWYRQTLGQGPEFLTYFQNEAQLEKSRLLSDRFSAERPKGSFSTLEIQRTEQGDSAMYLCASSRTSGDTGELFFGEGSRLTVL.